This TCR beta chain was documented in a study of blood T cell repertoires in COVID-19. Here immunoSEQ multiplex PCR was the method, and the copy in TCRdb shows in-frame clones only, minus some. The table lists about 320,000 clones, approximately 88% of them singletons. Looked up from germline, CDR1 is MGHDK and CDR2 is SYGVNS. Between the trimmed V and J ends, which lost 7 bases and 4 bases, there was a span of 7 bases. The CDR3 runs to 11 residues. This receptor was identified in a man in his late teens or twenties who had recovered from COVID-19. The source material was peripheral blood. The chain uses TRBV25-1 and TRBJ2-5; D might be TRBD2 (6 bases). As DNA, the CDR3 is TGTGCCAGCATGGGGGGAGAGACCCAGTACTTC. Translating gives CASMGGETQYF. Variable domain in full (rest from reference TRBV25-1 and TRBJ2-5): EADIYQTPRYLVIGTGKKITLECSQTMGHDKMYWYQQDPGMELHLIHYSYGVNSTEKGDLSSESTVSRIRTEHFPLTLESARPSHTSQYLCASMGGETQYFGPGTRLLVL.